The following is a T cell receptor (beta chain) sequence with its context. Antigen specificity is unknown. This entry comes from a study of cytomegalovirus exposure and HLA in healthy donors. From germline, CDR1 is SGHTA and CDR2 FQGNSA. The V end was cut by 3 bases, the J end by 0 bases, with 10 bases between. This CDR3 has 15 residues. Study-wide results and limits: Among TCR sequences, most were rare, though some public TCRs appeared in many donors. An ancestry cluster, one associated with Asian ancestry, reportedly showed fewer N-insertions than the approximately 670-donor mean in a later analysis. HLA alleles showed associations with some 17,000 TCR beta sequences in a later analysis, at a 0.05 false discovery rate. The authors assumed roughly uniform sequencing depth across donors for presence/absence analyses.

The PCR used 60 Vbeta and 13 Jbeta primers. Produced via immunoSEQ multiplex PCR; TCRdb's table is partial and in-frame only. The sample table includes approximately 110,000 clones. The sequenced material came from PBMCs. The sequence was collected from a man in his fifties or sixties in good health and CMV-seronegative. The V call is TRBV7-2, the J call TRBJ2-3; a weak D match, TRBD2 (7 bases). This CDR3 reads CASSFGGPSTDTQYF. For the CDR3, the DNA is TGTGCCAGCAGCTTCGGGGGGCCAAGCACAGATACGCAGTATTTT. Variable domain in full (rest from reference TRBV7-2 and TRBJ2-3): GAGVSQSPSNKVTEKGKDVELRCDPISGHTALYWYRQSLGQGLEFLIYFQGNSAPDKSGLPSDRFSAERTGGSVSTLTIQRTQQEDSAVYLCASSFGGPSTDTQYFGPGTRLTVL.